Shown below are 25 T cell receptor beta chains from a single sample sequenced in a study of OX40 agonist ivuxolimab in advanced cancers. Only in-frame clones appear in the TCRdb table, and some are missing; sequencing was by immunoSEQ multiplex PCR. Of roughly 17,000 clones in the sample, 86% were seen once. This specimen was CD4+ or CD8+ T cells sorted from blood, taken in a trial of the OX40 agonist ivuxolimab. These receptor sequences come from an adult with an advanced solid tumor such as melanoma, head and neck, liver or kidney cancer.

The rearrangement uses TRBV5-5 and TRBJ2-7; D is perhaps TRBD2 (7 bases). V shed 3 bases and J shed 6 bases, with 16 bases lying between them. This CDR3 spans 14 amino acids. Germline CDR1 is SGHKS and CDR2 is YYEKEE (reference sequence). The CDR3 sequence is CASSWGGGKSEQYF. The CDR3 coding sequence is TGTGCCAGCAGCTGGGGAGGGGGTAAGAGCGAGCAGTACTTC.

The CDR3 reads CAWTTGNTGELFF. The CDR3 DNA follows: TGTGCCTGGACAACGGGGAACACCGGGGAGCTGTTTTTT. The chain carries TRBV30 and TRBJ2-2; no clear D. The germline CDR1 and CDR2 sequences are GTSNPN and SVGIG (reference sequence). This CDR3 has 13 amino acids. Trimming removed 4 bases at V and 1 base at J, with 7 bases between.

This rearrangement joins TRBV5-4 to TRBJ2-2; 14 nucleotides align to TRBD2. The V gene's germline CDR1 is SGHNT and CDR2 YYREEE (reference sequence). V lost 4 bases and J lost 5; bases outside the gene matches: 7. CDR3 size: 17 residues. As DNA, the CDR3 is TGTGCCAGCAGCCCCGGGACTAGCGGGAGTGGGACCGGGGAGCTGTTTTTT. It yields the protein CASSPGTSGSGTGELFF. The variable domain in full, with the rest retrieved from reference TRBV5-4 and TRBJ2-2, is ETGVTQSPTHLIKTRGQQVTLRCSSQSGHNTVSWYQQALGQGPQFIFQYYREEENGRGNFPPRFSGLQFPNYSSELNVNALELDDSALYLCASSPGTSGSGTGELFFGEGSRLTVL.

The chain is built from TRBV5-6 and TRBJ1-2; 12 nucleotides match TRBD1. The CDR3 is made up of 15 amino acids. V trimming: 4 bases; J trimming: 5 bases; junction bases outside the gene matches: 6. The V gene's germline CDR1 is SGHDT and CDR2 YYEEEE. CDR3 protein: CASSIGTGGRYGYTF. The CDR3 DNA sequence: TGTGCCAGCAGCATAGGGACAGGGGGCAGGTATGGCTACACCTTC. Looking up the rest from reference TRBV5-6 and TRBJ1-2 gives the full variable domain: DAGVTQSPTHLIKTRGQQVTLRCSPKSGHDTVSWYQQALGQGPQFIFQYYEEEERQRGNFPDRFSGHQFPNYSSELNVNALLLGDSALYLCASSIGTGGRYGYTFGSGTRLTVV.

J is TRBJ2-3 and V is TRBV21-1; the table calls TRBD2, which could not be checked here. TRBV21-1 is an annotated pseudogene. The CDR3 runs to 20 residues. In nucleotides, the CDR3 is TGTGCCAGCAGCAAAGCGGGCGCCGGGACTAGCGGGCAGAACACAGATACGCAGTATTTT. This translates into CASSKAGAGTSGQNTDTQYF.

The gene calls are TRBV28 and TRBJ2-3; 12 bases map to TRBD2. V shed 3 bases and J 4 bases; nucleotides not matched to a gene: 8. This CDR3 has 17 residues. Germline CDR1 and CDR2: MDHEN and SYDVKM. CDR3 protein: CASSFERTSGNPDTQYF. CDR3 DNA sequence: TGTGCCAGCAGTTTCGAGAGGACTAGCGGGAACCCAGATACGCAGTATTTT.

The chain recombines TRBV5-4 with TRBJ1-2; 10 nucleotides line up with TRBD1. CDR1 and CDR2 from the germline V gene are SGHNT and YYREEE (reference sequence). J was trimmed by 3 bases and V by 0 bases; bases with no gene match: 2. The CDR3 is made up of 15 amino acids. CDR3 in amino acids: CASSLDGQGDYGYTF. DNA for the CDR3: TGTGCCAGCAGCTTGGACGGACAGGGGGACTATGGCTACACCTTC.

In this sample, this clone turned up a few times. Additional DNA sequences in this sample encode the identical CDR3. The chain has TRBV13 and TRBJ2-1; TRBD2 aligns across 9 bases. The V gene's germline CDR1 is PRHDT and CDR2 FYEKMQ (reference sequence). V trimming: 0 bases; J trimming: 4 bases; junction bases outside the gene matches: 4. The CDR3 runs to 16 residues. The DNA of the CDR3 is TGTGCCAGCAGCTTAGGGCGCGGGGGGGAGTACAATGAGCAGTTCTTC. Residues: CASSLGRGGEYNEQFF.

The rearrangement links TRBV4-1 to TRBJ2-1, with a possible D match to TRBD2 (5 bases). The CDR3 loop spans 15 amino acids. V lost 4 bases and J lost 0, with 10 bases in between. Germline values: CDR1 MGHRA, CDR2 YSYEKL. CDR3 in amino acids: CASSLGGVSYNEQFF. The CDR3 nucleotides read TGCGCCAGCAGCCTTGGAGGAGTCTCCTACAATGAGCAGTTCTTC.

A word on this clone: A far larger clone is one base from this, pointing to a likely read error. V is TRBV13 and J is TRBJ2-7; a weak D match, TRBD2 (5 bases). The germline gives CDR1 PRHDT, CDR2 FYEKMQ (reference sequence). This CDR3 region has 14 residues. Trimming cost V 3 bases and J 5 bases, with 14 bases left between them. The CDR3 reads CASSLEVPTDEQYF. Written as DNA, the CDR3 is TGTGCCAGCAGCTTGGAGGTACCCACGGACGAGCAGTACTTC.

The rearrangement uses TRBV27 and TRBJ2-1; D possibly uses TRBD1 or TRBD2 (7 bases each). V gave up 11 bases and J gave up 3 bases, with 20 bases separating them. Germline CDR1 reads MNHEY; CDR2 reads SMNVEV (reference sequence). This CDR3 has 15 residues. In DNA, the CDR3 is TGTGCCGTCGGGGAGGGGGCGCGGGGCTACAATGAGCAGTTCTTC. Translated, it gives CAVGEGARGYNEQFF.

CDR3 sequence reads: CASTSPGQGARGYTF. Here the CDR3 DNA reads TGTGCCAGCACCTCTCCAGGACAGGGGGCGAGAGGCTACACCTTC. The chain is built from TRBV6-5 and TRBJ1-2; 11 bases are shared with TRBD1. V lost 7 bases, J lost 8 bases, and 12 bases stayed unmatched. This CDR3 is built from 15 residues. Germline V lookup: CDR1 MNHEY, CDR2 SVGAGI.

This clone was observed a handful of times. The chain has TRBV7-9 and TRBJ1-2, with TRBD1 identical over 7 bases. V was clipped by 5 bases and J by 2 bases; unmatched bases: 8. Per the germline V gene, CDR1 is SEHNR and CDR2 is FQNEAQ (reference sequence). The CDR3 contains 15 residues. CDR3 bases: TGTGCCAGCAGCACCCCGACAGGGTGGAACTATGGCTACACCTTC. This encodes CASSTPTGWNYGYTF.

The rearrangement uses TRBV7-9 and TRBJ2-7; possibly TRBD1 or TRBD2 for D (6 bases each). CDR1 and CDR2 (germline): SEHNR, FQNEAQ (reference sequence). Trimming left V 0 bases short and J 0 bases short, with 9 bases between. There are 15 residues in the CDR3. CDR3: CASSLARDNSYEQYF. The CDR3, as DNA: TGTGCCAGCAGCTTAGCGCGGGACAACTCCTACGAGCAGTACTTC.

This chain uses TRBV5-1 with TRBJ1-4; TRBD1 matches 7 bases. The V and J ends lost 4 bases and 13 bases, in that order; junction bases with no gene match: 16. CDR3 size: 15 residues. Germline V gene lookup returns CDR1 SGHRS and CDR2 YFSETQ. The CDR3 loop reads CASSVDRVRVFGLFF. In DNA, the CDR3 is TGCGCCAGCAGCGTAGACAGGGTACGGGTGTTTGGACTGTTTTTT.

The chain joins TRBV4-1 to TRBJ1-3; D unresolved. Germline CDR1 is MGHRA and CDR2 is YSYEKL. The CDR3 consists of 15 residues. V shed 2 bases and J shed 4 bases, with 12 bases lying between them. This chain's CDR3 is CASSQRERVGNTIYF. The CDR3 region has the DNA TGCGCCAGCAGCCAACGGGAGAGGGTCGGAAACACCATATATTTT.

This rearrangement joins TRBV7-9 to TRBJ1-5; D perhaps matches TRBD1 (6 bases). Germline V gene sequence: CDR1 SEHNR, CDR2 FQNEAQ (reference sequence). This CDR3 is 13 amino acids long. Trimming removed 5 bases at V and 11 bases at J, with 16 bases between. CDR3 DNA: TGTGCCAGCAGCCCACAGGGACATCCGGCCCAGCATTTT. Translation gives CASSPQGHPAQHF.

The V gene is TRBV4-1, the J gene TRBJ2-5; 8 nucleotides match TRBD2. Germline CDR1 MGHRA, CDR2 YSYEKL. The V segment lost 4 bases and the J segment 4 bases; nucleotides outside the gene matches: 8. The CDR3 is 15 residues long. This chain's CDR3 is CASSLPGGGSETQYF. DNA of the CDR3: TGCGCCAGCAGCCTCCCCGGCGGGGGGTCAGAGACCCAGTACTTC.

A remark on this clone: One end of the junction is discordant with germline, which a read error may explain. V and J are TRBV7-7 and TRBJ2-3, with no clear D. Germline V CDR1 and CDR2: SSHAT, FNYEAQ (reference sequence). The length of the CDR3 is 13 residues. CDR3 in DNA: TGTGCTAGCAGCCCCGGTATCGCAGATACGCAGTATTTT. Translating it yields CASSPGIADTQYF.

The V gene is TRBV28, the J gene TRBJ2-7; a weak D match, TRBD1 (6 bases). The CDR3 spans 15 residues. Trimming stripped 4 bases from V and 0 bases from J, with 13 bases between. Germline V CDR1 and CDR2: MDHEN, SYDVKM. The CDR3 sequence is CASSYDRRPSYEQYF. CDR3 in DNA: TGTGCCAGCAGTTACGACAGGAGACCCTCCTACGAGCAGTACTTC.

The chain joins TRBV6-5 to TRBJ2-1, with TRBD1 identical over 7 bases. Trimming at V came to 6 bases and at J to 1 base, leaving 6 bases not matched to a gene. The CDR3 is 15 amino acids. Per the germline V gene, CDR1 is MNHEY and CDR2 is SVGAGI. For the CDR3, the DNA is TGTGCCAGCAGCCGGGACAGCCGTTCCTACAATGAGCAGTTCTTC. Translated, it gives CASSRDSRSYNEQFF.

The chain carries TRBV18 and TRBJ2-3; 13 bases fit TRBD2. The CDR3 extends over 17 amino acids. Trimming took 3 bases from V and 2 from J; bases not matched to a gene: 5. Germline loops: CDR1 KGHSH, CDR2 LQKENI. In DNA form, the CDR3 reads TGTGCCAGCTCACCGAGACTAGCGGGAGGATACACAGATACGCAGTATTTT. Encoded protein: CASSPRLAGGYTDTQYF.

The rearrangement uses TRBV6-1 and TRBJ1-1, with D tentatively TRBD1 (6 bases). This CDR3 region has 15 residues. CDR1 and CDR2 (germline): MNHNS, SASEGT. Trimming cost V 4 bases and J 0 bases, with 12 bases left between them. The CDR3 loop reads CASSGLGQLNTEAFF. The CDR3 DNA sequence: TGTGCCAGCAGTGGCCTGGGACAACTGAACACTGAAGCTTTCTTT.

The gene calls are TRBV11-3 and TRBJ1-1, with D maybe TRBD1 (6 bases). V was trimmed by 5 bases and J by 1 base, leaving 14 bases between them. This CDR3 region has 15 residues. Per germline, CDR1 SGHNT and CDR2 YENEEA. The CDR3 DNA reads TGTGCCAGCAGCCCTGAGGGGGGAAGGAACACTGAAGCTTTCTTT. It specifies CASSPEGGRNTEAFF.

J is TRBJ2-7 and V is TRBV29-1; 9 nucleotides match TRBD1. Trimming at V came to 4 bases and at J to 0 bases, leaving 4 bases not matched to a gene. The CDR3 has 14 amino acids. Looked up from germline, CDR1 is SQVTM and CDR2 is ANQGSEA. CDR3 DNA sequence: TGCAGCGTTGTAGACAGGGGGAGCTCCTACGAGCAGTACTTC. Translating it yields CSVVDRGSSYEQYF.